What follows are 2 T cell receptor beta chains derived from one specimen sequenced in a study of blood T cell repertoires in COVID-19. TCRdb's table, derived via immunoSEQ multiplex PCR, lists solely in-frame clones and lacks some. The table shows fewer than 95,000 clones, with approximately 90% occurring only once. The sample taken for sequencing was peripheral blood. The source is a man aged 55-75 years with acute or convalescent COVID-19.

V gene TRBV27 combines with J gene TRBJ2-2; TRBD2 agrees at 11 bases. Germline CDR1 MNHEY, CDR2 SMNVEV (reference sequence). This CDR3 is 19 amino acids long. J gave up 0 bases and V 2 bases, and 8 bases lay outside the gene matches. The CDR3 DNA reads TGTGCCAGCAGTTTAAGACGCCTAGCGGGGGGTACGAACACCGGGGAGCTGTTTTTT. Amino acids: CASSLRRLAGGTNTGELFF.

There are a few counts of this clone. In nucleotides, the CDR3 is TGTGCCAGCAGCAAATCAGGGCCTCAGCCCCAGCATTTT. Encoded protein: CASSKSGPQPQHF. The V and J genes are TRBV3-1 (or the pseudogene TRBV3-2) and TRBJ1-5; weak D call: TRBD1 (5 bases). V was pared by 5 bases and J by 6 bases, with 11 bases between. Per the germline V gene, CDR1 is LGHDT and CDR2 is YNNKEL (reference sequence). This CDR3 comprises 13 residues.